This TCR beta chain is from a study of control samples from healthy donors and cancer patients. Germline assignment: CDR1 SGHTA and CDR2 FQGNSA. The CDR3 is made up of 14 amino acids. V shed 3 bases and J shed 7 bases, with 13 bases lying between them. The assay was immunoSEQ multiplex PCR, and TCRdb's table has in-frame clones only and misses some. The sample carries about 12,000 clones, 93% recorded once. Sequencing was performed on PBMCs. This TCR was sampled from a man aged 80 or over with lung cancer. This chain connects TRBV7-2 to TRBJ1-5; tentatively, D is TRBD1 (6 bases). The DNA for the CDR3 is TGTGCCAGCAGCTTTACAGGGATACGCCAGCCCCAGCATTTT. It translates to CASSFTGIRQPQHF.